Below, 4 T cell receptor beta chains from the same sample are listed, as sequenced in a study of response to subunit inactivated influenza vaccine. TCRdb re-called the RT-PCR reads through MiXCR, storing one row per CDR3 protein. The sample carries hundreds of thousands of distinct CDR3 sequences, 12% to 15% recorded once. The sample in question was PBMCs from blood, obtained approximately 15 days before vaccination. Receptors were obtained from a man in his fifties or sixties who received an inactivated influenza vaccine.

The sample holds many counts of this clonotype. This chain uses TRBV27 with TRBJ1-6, with D possibly TRBD1 on 5 matching bases. Germline V CDR1 and CDR2: MNHEY, SMNVEV (reference sequence). V gave up 6 bases and J gave up 4 bases, with 10 bases separating them. The length of the CDR3 is 14 residues. CDR3: CASRRGEYNSPLHF. In DNA, the CDR3 is TGTGCCAGCAGACGGGGGGAGTATAATTCACCCCTCCACTTT.

The genes are TRBV4-1 and TRBJ2-1, with 8 positions matching TRBD1. The CDR3 is 15 amino acids. The V gene end was trimmed by 7 bases and the J gene end by 2 bases; junction bases not matched to a gene: 7. Germline CDR1 is MGHRA and CDR2 is YSYEKL. This chain's CDR3 is CASKTTGETYNEQFF. In DNA, the CDR3 is TGCGCCAGCAAAACGACAGGGGAAACCTACAATGAGCAGTTCTTC.

There are many counts of this clonotype. The rearrangement uses TRBV24-1 and TRBJ2-2; D may be TRBD2 (7 bases). Deletions cut 10 bases from V and 6 bases from J, with 17 bases between. Germline lookup yields CDR1 KGHDR and CDR2 SFDVKD. This CDR3 is 14 amino acids long. The CDR3 DNA reads TGTGCCACGGGCGGGGGCGCGGTACCCGGGGAGCTGTTTTTT. This sequence encodes CATGGGAVPGELFF.

This rearrangement joins TRBV5-1 to TRBJ1-1; 7 positions agree with TRBD1. With 1 base clipped from V and 0 bases from J, the junction kept 9 bases outside the gene matches. The CDR3 loop spans 17 amino acids. Germline V gene data show CDR1 as SGHRS and CDR2 as YFSETQ. CDR3 residues: CASSLSVTGALNTEAFF. CDR3 coding DNA: TGCGCCAGCAGCTTGTCCGTAACAGGGGCTCTGAACACTGAAGCTTTCTTT.